This T cell receptor (beta chain) originates from a study of identical twins. Study-wide results and caveats: Findings came from cross-sectional statistics, without long-term follow-up of donors.

This CDR3 has 13 residues. Germline lookup yields CDR1 SGHKS and CDR2 YYEKEE (reference sequence). V gave up 1 base and J gave up 9 bases, with 11 bases separating them. cDNA molecules carried unique molecular identifiers, and template switching added a universal primer site. TCRdb reanalysed the 5' RACE reads using MiXCR and keeps one entry per CDR3 protein. The table includes 1.5 million to 2 million distinct CDR3 sequences, around a third detected once. This clonotype was observed a few times. The antigen remains unidentified. The chain has TRBV5-5 and TRBJ2-1; no clear D gene. The origin of this receptor is a newborn girl in good health. Sequencing was done on a sample of cord blood. The CDR3 is CASSLIQNGEQFF. CDR3 DNA: TGTGCCAGCAGCTTGATCCAGAACGGTGAGCAGTTCTTC.